The 21 T cell receptor beta chains reported below all come from one sample, sequenced in a study of PD-1 blockade in mismatch repair-deficient tumors. Here immunoSEQ multiplex PCR was the method, and the copy in TCRdb shows in-frame clones only, minus some. Of tens of thousands of clones detected, 65% to 85% appear once; the ten largest clones hold roughly 2.7%. This specimen was peripheral blood, taken 12 weeks after starting pembrolizumab. The receptors originated from an adult with mismatch repair-deficient cancer.

A few counts support this clone. The rearrangement uses TRBV11-2 and TRBJ2-1; the match to TRBD2 covers 10 bases. V trimming: 6 bases; J trimming: 4 bases; junction bases outside the gene matches: 9. The germline V gene encodes CDR1 SGHAT and CDR2 FQNNGV. The CDR3 has 16 amino acids. The CDR3 region has the DNA TGTGCCAGCAGGCGATTACTAGCGGGAAGATACAATGAGCAGTTCTTC. Translation gives CASRRLLAGRYNEQFF.

This rearrangement joins TRBV5-8 to TRBJ1-1; no reliable D call. The germline V gene has CDR1 SGHTS and CDR2 YDEGEE. Trimming removed 2 bases from V and 3 bases from J, with 8 bases in between. CDR3 length: 13 amino acids. CDR3 in DNA: TGTGCCAGCAGCTTAGTAAGGCACACTGAAGCTTTCTTT. Protein: CASSLVRHTEAFF. Based on the CDR3 plus reference TRBV5-8 and TRBJ1-1, the full variable domain is EAGVTQSPTHLIKTRGQQATLRCSPISGHTSVYWYQQALGLGLQFLLWYDEGEERNRGNFPPRFSGRQFPNYSSELNVNALELEDSALYLCASSLVRHTEAFFGQGTRLTVV.

The V call is TRBV19, the J call TRBJ2-7; 9 positions agree with TRBD2. This CDR3 comprises 15 residues. CDR1 and CDR2 (germline): LNHDA, SQIVND (reference sequence). V lost 5 bases to trimming and J lost 3 bases; unmatched junction nucleotides: 8. The CDR3 is CASSSAGGLYYEQYF. The CDR3 DNA reads as TGTGCCAGTAGTTCAGCGGGAGGCCTTTACTACGAGCAGTACTTC.

The chain uses TRBV9 and TRBJ2-1; D is unresolved. Trimming pared 0 bases from V and 7 bases from J, leaving 14 bases between. CDR3 size: 15 residues. The germline V gene has CDR1 SGDLS and CDR2 YYNGEE. The CDR3 sequence is CASSVVGSERNEQFF. CDR3 nucleotides: TGTGCCAGCAGCGTAGTCGGATCCGAAAGGAATGAGCAGTTCTTC.

This chain links TRBV7-3 with TRBJ2-1, with 13 bases identical to TRBD2. J was trimmed by 8 bases and V by 5 bases; bases with no gene match: 12. Germline CDR1 SGHTA, CDR2 FQGTGA. This CDR3 contains 17 residues. The CDR3 DNA sequence: TGTGCCAGCAGCCCCCAGGGACTAGCGGGAACTTTGGATGAGCAGTTCTTC. This translates into CASSPQGLAGTLDEQFF. The variable domain in full, completed from reference TRBV7-3 and TRBJ2-1, reads GAGVSQTPSNKVTEKGKYVELRCDPISGHTALYWYRQSLGQGPEFLIYFQGTGAADDSGLPNDRFFAVRPEGSVSTLKIQRTERGDSAVYLCASSPQGLAGTLDEQFFGPGTRLTVL.

The rearrangement uses TRBV7-8 and TRBJ2-1, with D unresolved. The CDR3 sequence is 15 residues long. CDR1 SGHVS and CDR2 FQNEAQ come from the germline V gene. V was clipped by 2 bases and J by 1 base, with 9 bases between them. The CDR3 protein is CASSLYVGSYNEQFF. The CDR3 DNA reads TGTGCCAGCAGCTTATATGTGGGGTCCTACAATGAGCAGTTCTTC.

A single count supports this clone. V and J are TRBV2 and TRBJ2-7; D remains ambiguous. Germline values: CDR1 SNHLY, CDR2 FYNNEI. V was pared by 2 bases and J by 4 bases, with 6 bases between. This CDR3 has 12 residues. CDR3 sequence reads: CASSEKPYEQYF. The CDR3 DNA is TGTGCCAGCAGTGAAAAACCTTACGAGCAGTACTTC.

The genes are TRBV27 and TRBJ2-2; 10 positions match TRBD2. After removal of 3 bases from V and 8 bases from J, the junction contained 3 bases not matched to a gene. Germline CDR1 is MNHEY and CDR2 is SMNVEV (reference sequence). The CDR3 totals 14 residues. CDR3 nucleotides: TGTGCCAGCAGTTTGCTAGCGGGAGAGGGGGAGCTGTTTTTT. It yields the protein CASSLLAGEGELFF.

A few counts support this clone. V usage is TRBV5-4 and J usage is TRBJ2-7; D is ambiguous. V was cut by 5 bases and J by 5 bases, with 17 bases left in between. Germline V CDR1 and CDR2: SGHNT, YYREEE (reference sequence). This CDR3 has 14 residues. CDR3 residues: CASSQTGLLHEQYF. As DNA, the CDR3 is TGTGCCAGCAGTCAGACCGGGTTGCTGCACGAGCAGTACTTC.

The gene calls are TRBV7-2 and TRBJ2-1; D possibly corresponds to TRBD2 (6 bases). Germline CDR1 is SGHTA and CDR2 is FQGNSA. V was pared by 1 base and J by 5 bases, with 9 bases between. The CDR3 loop spans 14 amino acids. The CDR3 loop is CASSLGRGDNEQFF. DNA of the CDR3: TGTGCCAGCAGCTTAGGGCGGGGCGACAATGAGCAGTTCTTC.

The genes are TRBV7-6 and TRBJ2-5; 7 bases line up with TRBD2. The CDR3 loop spans 15 amino acids. Germline V gene sequence: CDR1 SGHVS, CDR2 FNYEAQ. V was pared by 0 bases and J by 2 bases, with 3 bases of the junction left unmatched. The CDR3 DNA reads TGTGCCAGCAGCTTAGCGGGAGGGCTTCAAGAGACCCAGTACTTC. It encodes CASSLAGGLQETQYF.

This chain links TRBV5-1 with TRBJ2-7; no reliable D call. Looked up from germline, CDR1 is SGHRS and CDR2 is YFSETQ. This CDR3 region has 14 residues. The V and J ends lost 4 bases and 0 bases respectively, with 11 bases between them. CDR3 in amino acids: CASSMAGASYEQYF. In DNA, the CDR3 is TGCGCCAGCAGCATGGCAGGCGCCTCCTACGAGCAGTACTTC.

The V call is TRBV6-4, the J call TRBJ2-1, with TRBD2 as a possible D gene (5 bases). The V end was cut by 3 bases, the J end by 0 bases, with 12 bases between. CDR3 size: 16 residues. Germline CDR1 is MRHNA and CDR2 is SNTAGT. CDR3 sequence: CASSDPDLSSYNEQFF. As DNA, the CDR3 is TGTGCCAGCAGTGATCCGGACTTAAGCTCCTACAATGAGCAGTTCTTC.

This clone was recorded only once. CDR3 in amino acids: CSVVGLAYEQYF. In DNA, the CDR3 is TGCAGCGTTGTAGGGCTCGCCTACGAGCAGTACTTC. The chain has TRBV29-1 and TRBJ2-7; D is undetermined. This CDR3 is built from 12 residues. V was pared by 4 bases and J by 2 bases, with 9 bases between. Germline CDR1 SQVTM, CDR2 ANQGSEA.

The chain is built from TRBV25-1 and TRBJ1-1; D is perhaps TRBD1 (5 bases). V was shortened by 0 bases and J by 5 bases, with 10 bases between the two germline ends. Germline V CDR1 and CDR2: MGHDK, SYGVNS. This CDR3 has 14 amino acids. DNA of the CDR3: TGTGCCAGCAGTGAATACCGGGACGGTACTGAAGCTTTCTTT. Protein product: CASSEYRDGTEAFF.

This chain uses TRBV9 with TRBJ2-2, with D possibly matching TRBD1 (6 bases). The CDR3 loop spans 14 amino acids. The germline CDR1 and CDR2 sequences are SGDLS and YYNGEE. V gave up 6 bases and J gave up 7 bases, with 16 bases separating them. The CDR3 coding sequence is TGTGCCAGCACCAGGGGCCTTCGGGACGGGGAGCTGTTTTTT. Translation gives CASTRGLRDGELFF.

This clone has more than one count but fewer than ten. The CDR3, as DNA: TGTGCCATCAGAAGGTGGACTAGCGGGAGTGCCGGGGAGCTGTTTTTT. Its translation: CAIRRWTSGSAGELFF. The chain employs TRBV10-3 and TRBJ2-2; 13 positions agree with TRBD2. The CDR3 loop spans 16 amino acids. Germline V gene lookup returns CDR1 ENHRY and CDR2 SYGVKD. Trimming removed 6 bases from V and 6 bases from J; junction bases left unmatched: 7.

The V gene is TRBV9, the J gene TRBJ2-7; tentatively, D is TRBD2 (5 bases). The V gene lost 2 bases and the J gene lost 6 bases, with 27 bases spanning the gap. The CDR3 runs to 18 residues. Germline V gene data show CDR1 as SGDLS and CDR2 as YYNGEE. CDR3 loop: CASSVSPYLAGKEAEQYF. The CDR3 nucleotides are TGTGCCAGCAGCGTCAGTCCTTACTTGGCCGGGAAAGAGGCCGAGCAGTACTTC. The full variable domain, with the rest looked up from reference TRBV9 and TRBJ2-7, is DSGVTQTPKHLITATGQRVTLRCSPRSGDLSVYWYQQSLDQGLQFLIQYYNGEERAKGNILERFSAQQFPDLHSELNLSSLELGDSALYFCASSVSPYLAGKEAEQYFGPGTRLTVT.

The rearrangement uses TRBV27 and TRBJ2-1; 10 nucleotides align to TRBD1. The CDR3 totals 15 residues. Per the germline V gene, CDR1 is MNHEY and CDR2 is SMNVEV (reference sequence). Germline trimming cut 5 bases from V and 6 bases from J; bases unmatched to any gene: 7. This CDR3 reads CASSAPGQGFNEQFF. For the CDR3, the DNA is TGTGCCAGCAGTGCCCCGGGACAGGGGTTCAATGAGCAGTTCTTC.

The V call is TRBV5-6, the J call TRBJ2-7; the D gene is possibly TRBD2 (7 bases). The germline V gene has CDR1 SGHDT and CDR2 YYEEEE. This CDR3 has 14 amino acids. V lost 0 bases, J lost 2 bases, and 9 bases lay in between. CDR3 amino acids: CASSLGGGTYEQYF. Written as DNA, the CDR3 is TGTGCCAGCAGCTTGGGGGGGGGCACCTACGAGCAGTACTTC.

The CDR3 sequence is CASSPLAGEQFF. The CDR3 coding sequence is TGTGCCAGTAGTCCCCTAGCGGGAGAGCAGTTCTTC. This sequence joins TRBV19 and TRBJ2-1, with TRBD2 identical over 9 bases. Germline V gives CDR1 LNHDA, CDR2 SQIVND (reference sequence). The V and J ends lost 5 bases and 10 bases, in that order; junction bases with no gene match: 3. The CDR3 is made up of 12 amino acids.